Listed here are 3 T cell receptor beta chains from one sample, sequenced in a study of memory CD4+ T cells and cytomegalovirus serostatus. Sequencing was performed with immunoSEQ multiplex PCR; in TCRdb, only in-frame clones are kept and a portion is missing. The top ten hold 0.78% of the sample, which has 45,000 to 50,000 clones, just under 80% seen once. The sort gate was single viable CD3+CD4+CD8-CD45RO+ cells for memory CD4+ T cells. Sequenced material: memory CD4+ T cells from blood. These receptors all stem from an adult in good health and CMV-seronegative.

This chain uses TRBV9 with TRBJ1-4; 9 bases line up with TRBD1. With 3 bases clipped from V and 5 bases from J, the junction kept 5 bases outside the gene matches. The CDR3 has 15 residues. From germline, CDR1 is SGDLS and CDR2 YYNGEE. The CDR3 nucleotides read TGTGCCAGCAGCGCGACAGGGGGACGGAATGAAAAACTGTTTTTT. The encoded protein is CASSATGGRNEKLFF.

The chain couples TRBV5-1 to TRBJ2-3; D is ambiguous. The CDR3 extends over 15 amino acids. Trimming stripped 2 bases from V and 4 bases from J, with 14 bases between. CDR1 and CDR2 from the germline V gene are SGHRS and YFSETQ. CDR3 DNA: TGCGCCAGCAGCTTTTTGGCCCTCTCCCCAGATACGCAGTATTTT. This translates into CASSFLALSPDTQYF.

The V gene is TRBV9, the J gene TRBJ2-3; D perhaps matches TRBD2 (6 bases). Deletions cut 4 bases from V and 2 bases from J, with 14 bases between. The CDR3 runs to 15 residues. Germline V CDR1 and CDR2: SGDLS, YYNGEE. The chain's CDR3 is CASSPRLASTDTQYF. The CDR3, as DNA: TGTGCCAGCAGCCCCCGGCTAGCGTCCACAGATACGCAGTATTTT.